This TCR beta chain was identified in a study of T cell responses to AZD1222 COVID-19 vaccine (dated by TCRdb to about 2021). Describing the broader study: AZD1222 recipients with second doses at about 4 weeks or about 12 weeks were pooled, because spike-specific TCR depth and breadth did not differ between schedules. TCR sequencing was performed for 230 to 250 trial participants, of whom roughly 200 were given two doses of AZD1222 and approximately 25 were given two doses of MenACWY control vaccine. Enrollment into the trials was organized by age into subgroups of 18-55, 56-69 and 70-plus years, and those subgroups contained roughly 140, 27 and 60 TCR-sequenced participants, respectively. The investigation overall reported the following: In the small 56-69-year group, the increase in depth fell short of significance, most likely because of low power. CD4 TCRs associated with the vaccine covered the entire spike protein, and the dominant responses were in regions 160-218 and 743-854. Conclusions about previously exposed vaccinees are limited, since just a handful of AZD1222 recipients were seropositive for SARS-CoV-2 at baseline. Because no day 14 peak-response samples were available, the repertoires could be characterized only after the peak T cell response. Participants were mostly white British and included more females than males, and it was suggested by the authors that clonal diversity may have been underestimated. After two AZD1222 doses, spike-specific TCR breadth and depth were significantly higher than at day 0 and than in MenACWY recipients. Nearly half of unique spike-specific TCRs reportedly recognized epitopes outside regions mutated in the B.1.351 and B.1.1.7 variants.

The CDR3 regions of human TCRbeta chains were analyzed by immunosequencing. Per the authors' processing: TCRs in the repertoires were matched against a reference library of SARS-CoV-2-specific TCRs that had been generated with the MIRA antigen-specificity platform. Breadth was defined as the fraction of unique TCRs that were SARS-CoV-2-associated, and depth was defined as the fraction of total T cells that were SARS-CoV-2-associated. Using the MIRA data, each spike-specific TCR was assigned both to the spike region to which the TCR was reactive and to a CD4 or CD8 class. Log10-transformed breadth and depth values were compared by one-way ANOVA with Sidak's multiple comparisons tests. TCRdb mirrors the immuneACCESS table, restricted to in-frame sequences. Some clones are absent from its copies; in checked studies, under half trace to an unresolved V gene, and the reason for the others is unknown. For V, J and clone size, that table is used; D and trimming come from the DNA. The table for this sample lists about 99,000 clones; roughly nine tenths of them were counted only once. The ten largest account for roughly 13% of the sample.

What the time point label conveys for this sample: baseline before first vaccination. Samples from vaccinated people were obtained from the UK trials COV001 and COV002, which included a single-blind randomized controlled phase 2/3 trial of AZD1222 (ChAdOx1 nCoV-19) in healthy adults. Trial participant PBMC samples were collected at day 0 and day 28 after the second dose for TCRbeta chain sequencing. A single count supports this clone. Its antigen remains undetermined. Base qualities are not recorded, but no much larger clone differs from it by a single base. The CDR1 and CDR2 encoded by the germline V gene (reference sequence) are LNHDA and SQIVND. The CDR3 goes from the cysteine to the phenylalanine over 16 residues. Here the CDR3 DNA is all that survives: 48 bases in frame from base 1. Ends trimmed: V by 1 base, J by 4 bases; bases unmatched to a gene: 5.

The chain was built from TRBV19 and TRBJ2-3; 10 bases in between match TRBD1. The sequences come from peripheral blood, collected on day 0 of AZD1222 vaccination. This TCR came from an adult in good health. Here is the DNA: TGTGCCAGTAGTATAGTAACGGGACAGGGGCCAGATACGCAGTATTTT. Translation gives CASSIVTGQGPDTQYF.